Below, 24 T cell receptor beta chains from the same sample are listed, as sequenced in a study of blood T cell repertoires in COVID-19. Libraries were prepared by immunoSEQ multiplex PCR; TCRdb keeps only in-frame clonotypes and omits some of them. The sample contains roughly 250,000 clones, 75% to 90% of which appear only once. The sample taken for sequencing was peripheral blood. The receptor source for this set is a human donor in a cohort sampled during active COVID-19.

The chain is built from TRBV6-1 and TRBJ2-3; the match to TRBD1 covers 7 bases. Germline-derived CDR1 and CDR2 are MNHNS and SASEGT. The CDR3 loop spans 15 amino acids. Unmatched junction bases numbered 6, after V lost 6 bases and J lost 0 bases. CDR3 DNA sequence: TGTGCCAGCAGACCCAACAGGGGCAGCACAGATACGCAGTATTTT. It encodes CASRPNRGSTDTQYF.

The rearrangement uses TRBV27 and TRBJ1-1, with 12 bases matching TRBD1. Germline trimming cut 4 bases from V and 11 bases from J; bases unmatched to any gene: 11. The CDR3 has 15 amino acids. The germline gives CDR1 MNHEY, CDR2 SMNVEV (reference sequence). CDR3 DNA sequence: TGTGCCAGCAGTTCTACCGGGACAGGGGGCGCGGGGGCTTTCTTT. Translation gives CASSSTGTGGAGAFF.

V is TRBV29-1 and J is TRBJ1-1, with D possibly being TRBD1 (6 bases). In germline, CDR1 is SQVTM, CDR2 ANQGSEA. The CDR3 has 12 amino acids. Trimming shortened V by 4 bases and J by 1 base, and 7 bases separated the two germline ends. In DNA form, the CDR3 reads TGCAGCGTTGGACAGGCGAACACTGAAGCTTTCTTT. Encoded protein: CSVGQANTEAFF.

V usage is TRBV7-3 and J usage is TRBJ2-3; D possibly corresponds to TRBD1 (6 bases). V was shortened by 5 bases and J by 5 bases, with 14 bases between the two germline ends. The CDR3 sequence is 14 residues long. Germline V gene lookup returns CDR1 SGHTA and CDR2 FQGTGA. The CDR3 sequence is CASSQAGRGDTQYF. CDR3 nucleotides: TGTGCCAGCAGCCAGGCGGGCAGGGGAGATACGCAGTATTTT.

The chain has TRBV19 and TRBJ1-4; perhaps TRBD1 as D (5 bases). V lost 2 bases to trimming and J lost 7 bases, with 20 bases between them. The CDR3 has 17 amino acids. Per the germline V gene, CDR1 is LNHDA and CDR2 is SQIVND (reference sequence). This CDR3 reads CASSIPRTIAWGEKLFF. CDR3 coding DNA: TGTGCCAGTAGTATACCGAGGACAATCGCATGGGGTGAAAAACTGTTTTTT. Filled out from reference TRBV19 and TRBJ1-4, the complete variable domain reads DGGITQSPKYLFRKEGQNVTLSCEQNLNHDAMYWYRQDPGQGLRLIYYSQIVNDFQKGDIAEGYSVSREKKESFPLTVTSAQKNPTAFYLCASSIPRTIAWGEKLFFGSGTQLSVL.

The chain couples TRBV4-3 to TRBJ2-5; 9 bases align to TRBD1. CDR1 LGHNA and CDR2 YSLEER come from the germline V gene. This CDR3 spans 15 amino acids. V lost 4 bases to trimming and J lost 4 bases; unmatched junction nucleotides: 7. The CDR3 DNA sequence: TGCGCCAGCAGCCCCGGGACAGGGTTCCCAGAGACCCAGTACTTC. It specifies CASSPGTGFPETQYF.

The chain recombines TRBV5-4 with TRBJ2-7; 10 bases are a match to TRBD2. The junction had 11 bases not matched to a gene; V was cut back by 4 bases and J by 7 bases. The CDR3 totals 15 residues. Germline loops: CDR1 SGHNT, CDR2 YYREEE (reference sequence). The CDR3 DNA is TGTGCCAGCAGCAGGGGTAGCGGGAGGACCAGTGAGCAGTACTTC. Protein product: CASSRGSGRTSEQYF.

V usage is TRBV5-1 and J usage is TRBJ2-3; D may be TRBD2 (6 bases). Trimming cost V 3 bases and J 5 bases, with 16 bases left between them. The germline CDR1 and CDR2 sequences are SGHRS and YFSETQ. The CDR3 runs to 15 residues. CDR3 bases: TGCGCCAGCAGCTCGACCCTATGGGGAGGAGATACGCAGTATTTT. It translates to CASSSTLWGGDTQYF.

The V call is TRBV27, the J call TRBJ1-6; 10 bases are a match to TRBD1. The CDR3 sequence is 18 residues long. Germline V CDR1 and CDR2: MNHEY, SMNVEV (reference sequence). J gave up 5 bases and V 5 bases, and 12 bases lay outside the gene matches. DNA for the CDR3: TGTGCCAGCAGTCTTCGACCGGGACAGGGGACCGATAATTCACCCCTCCACTTT. It specifies CASSLRPGQGTDNSPLHF.

This rearrangement joins TRBV9 to TRBJ2-7; 9 positions match TRBD2. CDR1 and CDR2 from the germline V gene are SGDLS and YYNGEE. J lost 3 bases, V lost 4 bases, and 5 bases had no gene match. The CDR3 contains 14 residues. The CDR3 loop is CASSPLAGNYEQYF. Here the CDR3 DNA reads TGTGCCAGCAGCCCGCTAGCGGGGAACTACGAGCAGTACTTC.

The V gene is TRBV6-5, the J gene TRBJ1-6; no definite D call. This CDR3 has 14 residues. The germline V gene has CDR1 MNHEY and CDR2 SVGAGI. The germline V and J ends were trimmed by 1 base and 9 bases, with 10 bases remaining between them. The CDR3 here is CASSYFAKSSPLHF. The CDR3, as DNA: TGTGCCAGCAGTTACTTCGCGAAGAGTTCACCCCTCCACTTT.

V usage is TRBV7-2 and J usage is TRBJ2-7; tentatively, D is TRBD1 (7 bases). The V end was cut by 1 base, the J end by 4 bases, with 20 bases between. Germline V gene data show CDR1 as SGHTA and CDR2 as FQGNSA. The CDR3 is 17 amino acids. The DNA of the CDR3 is TGTGCCAGCAGCTTAGTAGGGGGGTTACAGGGGTTGTACGAGCAGTACTTC. Translated: CASSLVGGLQGLYEQYF.

The chain has TRBV5-1 and TRBJ1-2; D remains ambiguous. Germline loops: CDR1 SGHRS, CDR2 YFSETQ. Trimming took 0 bases from V and 1 from J, leaving 7 bases between them. The CDR3 extends over 14 amino acids. The CDR3 nucleotides read TGCGCCAGCAGCTTGGACGGGGTTAACTATGGCTACACCTTC. Translated, it gives CASSLDGVNYGYTF.

The genes are TRBV6-5 and TRBJ2-7; 9 bases agree with TRBD1. Germline V gives CDR1 MNHEY, CDR2 SVGAGI. The V segment lost 5 bases and the J segment 3 bases; nucleotides outside the gene matches: 8. The CDR3 is 15 residues long. CDR3 in DNA: TGTGCCAGCAGTAAGGGACAGGGTATCGTCTACGAGCAGTACTTC. It yields the protein CASSKGQGIVYEQYF.

The chain couples TRBV27 to TRBJ2-7; 9 bases agree with TRBD2. This CDR3 contains 16 residues. V gave up 5 bases and J gave up 3 bases; unmatched junction bases: 11. Germline V lookup: CDR1 MNHEY, CDR2 SMNVEV (reference sequence). The CDR3 loop reads CASSATPSGEYYEQYF. CDR3 nucleotides: TGTGCCAGCAGTGCGACCCCTAGCGGGGAGTACTACGAGCAGTACTTC.

The chain recombines TRBV10-3 with TRBJ2-2, with no clear D. Germline CDR1 reads ENHRY; CDR2 reads SYGVKD. The CDR3 spans 15 residues. The germline V and J ends were trimmed by 3 bases and 2 bases, with 10 bases remaining between them. The CDR3 loop is CAISEVAVNTGELFF. DNA for the CDR3: TGTGCCATCAGTGAAGTGGCAGTTAACACCGGGGAGCTGTTTTTT.

The J gene is TRBJ2-5, the V gene TRBV25-1; D perhaps matches TRBD2 (5 bases). Germline V gene sequence: CDR1 MGHDK, CDR2 SYGVNS. This CDR3 region has 18 residues. V shed 0 bases and J shed 2 bases, with 19 bases lying between them. The CDR3 nucleotides are TGTGCCAGCAGTGAATATTTTCTTAGCTCCGGGGATCAAGAGACCCAGTACTTC. This encodes CASSEYFLSSGDQETQYF.

The chain recombines TRBV10-1 with TRBJ1-5; TRBD1 matches 8 bases. J was trimmed by 1 base and V by 9 bases; bases with no gene match: 14. There are 17 residues in the CDR3. Germline V lookup: CDR1 WNHNN, CDR2 SYGVQD (reference sequence). The CDR3 coding sequence is TGCGCCAGGGAAGTCCGGGACAGGAGAACGAGCAATCAGCCCCAGCATTTT. Translating gives CAREVRDRRTSNQPQHF.

V is TRBV27 and J is TRBJ2-7; TRBD2 is a possible D gene (6 bases). Germline assignment: CDR1 MNHEY and CDR2 SMNVEV (reference sequence). The V end was cut by 5 bases, the J end by 0 bases, with 11 bases between. This CDR3 is built from 14 residues. The CDR3 nucleotides read TGTGCCAGCAGTCTATGGAGGGGCTCCTACGAGCAGTACTTC. Translating it yields CASSLWRGSYEQYF.

The V call is TRBV10-2, the J call TRBJ2-7; unclear D gene. This CDR3 comprises 11 residues. V gave up 5 bases and J gave up 3 bases, with 5 bases separating them. Germline V CDR1 and CDR2: WSHSY, SAAADI. This chain's CDR3 is CASSRVYEQYF. The CDR3 nucleotides read TGCGCCAGCAGTAGAGTCTACGAGCAGTACTTC.

The chain recombines TRBV6-5 with TRBJ2-3; 8 bases line up with TRBD1. Trimming removed 6 bases from V and 3 bases from J; junction bases left unmatched: 8. CDR3 length: 15 residues. Germline V gene data show CDR1 as MNHEY and CDR2 as SVGAGI. The CDR3 here is CASRLGQGGTDTQYF. The CDR3 DNA sequence: TGTGCCAGCAGATTAGGACAGGGCGGAACAGATACGCAGTATTTT.

This clone was recorded many times. At the DNA level, this CDR3 is encoded by other sequences in the same sample as well. V is TRBV20-1 and J is TRBJ2-5; possible D gene TRBD2, 5 bases. V dropped 3 bases and J dropped 5 bases, with 10 bases sitting between them. Germline-derived CDR1 and CDR2 are DFQATT and SNEGSKA (reference sequence). The CDR3 is 12 residues long. CDR3 in DNA: TGCAGTGCTAGTCGAGGGTCGGAGACCCAGTACTTC. Amino acid sequence: CSASRGSETQYF.

The V gene is TRBV10-3, the J gene TRBJ2-7; TRBD1 matches 9 bases. Germline V gives CDR1 ENHRY, CDR2 SYGVKD. The CDR3 sequence is 14 residues long. V dropped 6 bases and J dropped 3; count of bases not matched to a gene: 6. This CDR3 reads CAIRPDRGHYEQYF. DNA for the CDR3: TGTGCCATCAGACCGGACAGGGGTCACTACGAGCAGTACTTC.

The chain combines TRBV28 with TRBJ2-1; 9 positions agree with TRBD1. Germline V CDR1 and CDR2: MDHEN, SYDVKM. The CDR3 is 16 residues long. Trimming took 5 bases from V and 3 from J; bases not matched to a gene: 8. The CDR3 protein is CASSPSPGQGYNEQFF. CDR3 DNA: TGTGCCAGCAGTCCGTCCCCGGGACAGGGCTACAATGAGCAGTTCTTC. The variable domain in full, completed from reference TRBV28 and TRBJ2-1, reads DVKVTQSSRYLVKRTGEKVFLECVQDMDHENMFWYRQDPGLGLRLIYFSYDVKMKEKGDIPEGYSVSREKKERFSLILESASTNQTSMYLCASSPSPGQGYNEQFFGPGTRLTVL.